Listed below are T cell receptor beta chains from one sample, sequenced in a study of cytomegalovirus exposure and HLA in healthy donors. The data were produced by immunoSEQ multiplex PCR, yet TCRdb's version contains in-frame clones alone and is incomplete. This sample yields about 140,000 clones, of which approximately 70% are seen a single time; 2.1% belongs to the top ten. What was sequenced was PBMCs. The receptors here all came from a woman in her sixties in good health and CMV-seropositive. CDR3s include the opening cysteine and the closing phenylalanine or tryptophan. D genes are given only for firm matches. Clone size is shown for a subset of rows, as once, few, many or a class of expanded clone.

j_call | d_call | clone_size | v_call | cdr3_length | cdr3_nt | cdr3_aa
TRBJ2-3 | NA | few | TRBV6-5 | 12 | TGTGCCAGCAGCGACAGGTCAGATACGCAGTATTTT | CASSDRSDTQYF
TRBJ1-1 | NA | NA | TRBV2 | 15 | TGTGCCAGCAGGGGCGAAGCGGTTGTGGGTACTGAAGCTTTCTTT | CASRGEAVVGTEAFF
TRBJ1-2 | TRBD1 | few | TRBV6-5 | 13 | TGTGCCAGCAGAAAACAGGGGGCACAAGGCTACACCTTC | CASRKQGAQGYTF
TRBJ2-1 | TRBD1 | NA | TRBV5-6 | 14 | TGTGCCAGCACCCGGACAGGGTACGACAATGAGCAGTTCTTC | CASTRTGYDNEQFF
TRBJ1-5 | NA | once | TRBV12-1 | 17 | TGTGCCAGCAGCTTTGATATCTCAAGGGTGGGAGATCAGCCCCAGCATTTT | CASSFDISRVGDQPQHF
TRBJ1-5 | NA | few | TRBV19 | 15 | TGTGCCAGTAGGGCGGGGGGATTCGGCAATCAGCCCCAGCATTTT | CASRAGGFGNQPQHF
TRBJ2-7 | TRBD2 | once | TRBV27 | 18 | TGTGCCAGCAGTTTATCGGCCGGGACTAGCGGGAGAGGAAACGAGCAGTACTTC | CASSLSAGTSGRGNEQYF
TRBJ2-7 | NA | NA | TRBV7-6 | 12 | TGTGCCAGCAGCCGAACACCCTACGAGCAGTACTTC | CASSRTPYEQYF
TRBJ1-3 | NA | NA | TRBV7-9 | 15 | TGTGCCAGCAGCTCGACATCTGCCTCTGGAAACACCATATATTTT | CASSSTSASGNTIYF
TRBJ1-1 | NA | few | TRBV2 | 13 | TGTGCCAGCAGTGAAGTACAGGGAAGTGAAGCTTTCTTT | CASSEVQGSEAFF
TRBJ2-7 | TRBD2 | NA | TRBV7-8 | 14 | TGTGCCAGCAGGACTAGCGGGAGGTGGGGCGAGCAGTACTTC | CASRTSGRWGEQYF
TRBJ1-2 | NA | NA | TRBV7-2 | 14 | TGTGCCAGCAGCCCCTTGGGGCAGTTCTATGGCTACACCTTC | CASSPLGQFYGYTF
TRBJ2-1 | NA | NA | TRBV25-1 | 15 | TGTGCCAGCAGTGAGGGACTGGTTTCCTACAATGAGCAGTTCTTC | CASSEGLVSYNEQFF
TRBJ1-2 | TRBD1 | NA | TRBV6-5 | 15 | TGTGCCAGCAGTTACGGGACAGGGGGCTTCGGTGGCTACACCTTC | CASSYGTGGFGGYTF
TRBJ1-5 | TRBD1 | few | TRBV28 | 16 | TGTGCCAGCAGTTTTGGCAGGGGGCGAGGCAATCAGCCCCAGCATTTT | CASSFGRGRGNQPQHF
TRBJ2-7 | TRBD2 | NA | TRBV29-1 | 15 | TGCAGCGTGCTAGCGGGTTTAGCGGGAAGCAGCGAGCAGTACTTC | CSVLAGLAGSSEQYF
TRBJ2-1 | NA | NA | TRBV6-4 | 16 | TGTGCCAGCAGTGACCACCAGCGGAGGGCCGTAAGTGAGCAGTTCTTC | CASSDHQRRAVSEQFF
TRBJ1-2 | NA | NA | TRBV18 | 17 | TGTGCCAGCTCACAGCAGGTTCGCTTTTCTTCTTCCTATGGCTACACCTTC | CASSQQVRFSSSYGYTF
TRBJ2-5 | NA | NA | TRBV27 | 15 | TGTGCCAGCAGATACGACACGTCGCCCGTAGAGACCCAGTACTTC | CASRYDTSPVETQYF
TRBJ2-5 | NA | NA | TRBV5-1 | 14 | TGCGCCACCAAAGCACCCCCCAAAGGGGGGACCCAGTACTTC | CATKAPPKGGTQYF
TRBJ2-3 | NA | NA | TRBV27 | 13 | TGTGCCAGCAGTTTTTCGCGCTCAGATACGCAGTATTTT | CASSFSRSDTQYF
TRBJ2-7 | TRBD1 | NA | TRBV6-1 | 15 | TGTGCCAGCAACTCACAGGGGAACGGAGTCTACGAGCAGTACTTC | CASNSQGNGVYEQYF
TRBJ2-7 | TRBD2 | NA | TRBV6-5 | 15 | TGTGCCAGCAGCTCGACTAGCCTGGGCACCTACGAGCAGTACTTC | CASSSTSLGTYEQYF
TRBJ1-1 | NA | NA | TRBV7-9 | 14 | TGTGCCAGCAGCTCACAGGGACCGAACACTGAAGCTTTCTTT | CASSSQGPNTEAFF
TRBJ1-1 | NA | NA | TRBV2 | 13 | TGTGCCAGCAGTGGATCAGTGAACACTGAAGCTTTCTTT | CASSGSVNTEAFF
TRBJ2-7 | NA | NA | TRBV11-2 | 13 | TGTGCCAGCAGCTTAGAAGCTTCGGGGGAGCAGTACTTC | CASSLEASGEQYF
TRBJ1-2 | NA | NA | TRBV6-1 | 12 | TGTGCCAGCAGTTCCGACAGCTATGGCTACACCTTC | CASSSDSYGYTF
TRBJ1-1 | NA | NA | TRBV4-1 | 13 | TGCGCCAGCAGCCAAGGTTTCAGGGTGGAGGCTTTCTTT | CASSQGFRVEAFF
TRBJ2-2 | TRBD2 | NA | TRBV6-1 | 17 | TGTGCCAGCAGTGAAGCGCCCCCTAGCGGGAATACCGGGGAGCTGTTTTTT | CASSEAPPSGNTGELFF
TRBJ2-7 | NA | NA | TRBV10-1 | 15 | TGCGCCAGCAGTGCCCCGGACAGACCGACCTACGAGCAGTACTTC | CASSAPDRPTYEQYF
TRBJ2-5 | NA | NA | TRBV5-1 | 12 | TGCGCCAGCAGCGCGCACCAAGAGACCCAGTACTTC | CASSAHQETQYF
TRBJ2-6 | NA | NA | TRBV5-1 | 15 | TGCGCCAGCAGCTTGGACAGGCCTGGGGCCAACGTCCTGACTTTC | CASSLDRPGANVLTF
TRBJ1-2 | NA | NA | TRBV5-1 | 17 | TGCGCCAGCAGCACTTACAGTAGACAGGCGGCTAACTATGGCTACACCTTC | CASSTYSRQAANYGYTF
TRBJ2-3 | NA | once | TRBV7-2 | 13 | TGTGCCAGCAGCTTTACGGGTAAAGATACGCAGTATTTT | CASSFTGKDTQYF
TRBJ1-2 | TRBD1 | NA | TRBV29-1 | 13 | TGCAGCGCTGGGGACAGTCGAAACTATGGCTACACCTTC | CSAGDSRNYGYTF
TRBJ2-1 | TRBD1 | NA | TRBV5-6 | 14 | TGTGCCAGCAGAGGGACAGGGGTACGAAATGAGCAGTTCTTC | CASRGTGVRNEQFF
TRBJ2-2 | TRBD2 | NA | TRBV19 | 16 | TGTGCCAGTAGTATGAGCCCTAGCGGCTTCACCGGGGAGCTGTTTTTT | CASSMSPSGFTGELFF
TRBJ2-5 | TRBD1 | NA | TRBV19 | 16 | TGTGCCAGTAGTATTAGCAGGGGGCTATCCCAAGAGACCCAGTACTTC | CASSISRGLSQETQYF
TRBJ1-2 | NA | few | TRBV18 | 14 | TGTGCCAGCTCACCACCCCTGGGGGCGAGTGGCTACACCTTC | CASSPPLGASGYTF
TRBJ2-3 | TRBD1 | NA | TRBV6-5 | 14 | TGTGCCAGCAGTTACCTGGACAGGGGTGATACGCAGTATTTT | CASSYLDRGDTQYF
TRBJ2-2 | TRBD2 | NA | TRBV5-4 | 16 | TGTGCCAGCAGCCCGGGGACTAGCGGGAGTACCGGGGAGCTGTTTTTT | CASSPGTSGSTGELFF
TRBJ1-5 | NA | few | TRBV7-2 | 12 | TGTGCCAGCAGCTTCTACGCTCAGCCCCAGCATTTT | CASSFYAQPQHF
TRBJ1-4 | NA | NA | TRBV2 | 12 | TGTGCCAGCGGTCAGTCGAATGAAAAACTGTTTTTT | CASGQSNEKLFF
TRBJ1-1 | NA | NA | TRBV5-1 | 15 | TGCGCCAGCAGCCCTTCGTCTGGCTTGAACACTGAAGCTTTCTTT | CASSPSSGLNTEAFF
TRBJ2-7 | TRBD1 | NA | TRBV4-1 | 19 | TGCGCCAGCAGCCCGACCGGGGGACAGGGGGATAGCGGCTCCTACGAGCAGTACTTC | CASSPTGGQGDSGSYEQYF
TRBJ2-5 | TRBD1 | NA | TRBV7-9 | 14 | TGTGCCAGCAGCTTAAAAACAGGGGGAGAGACCCAGTACTTC | CASSLKTGGETQYF
TRBJ2-5 | TRBD1 | NA | TRBV11-2 | 14 | TGTGCCAGCAGCGCGACCGGACAGGGAGAGACCCAGTACTTC | CASSATGQGETQYF
TRBJ2-6 | TRBD1 | NA | TRBV29-1 | 15 | TGCAGCGCCCTTCCGCAGGGGGCCGGGGCCAACGTCCTGACTTTC | CSALPQGAGANVLTF
TRBJ2-4 | NA | NA | TRBV4-1 | 15 | TGCGCCAGCAGTCGGGGTAGCGAGGTCAAAAACATTCAGTACTTC | CASSRGSEVKNIQYF
TRBJ2-5 | TRBD1 | NA | TRBV6-5 | 15 | TGTGCCAGCAGCCTGGGACAGGGCGTTTCAGAGACCCAGTACTTC | CASSLGQGVSETQYF
TRBJ2-5 | NA | NA | TRBV5-1 | 13 | TGCGCCAGCAGCTTGGGCGCGGAAGAGACCCAGTACTTC | CASSLGAEETQYF
TRBJ1-5 | TRBD1 | NA | TRBV2 | 15 | TGTGCCAGCAGTGGTGAACAGGGGGCGAGTCAGCCCCAGCATTTT | CASSGEQGASQPQHF
TRBJ2-3 | NA | NA | TRBV5-8 | 16 | TGTGCCAGCAGCTTGGCGAGGACAATTAACACAGATACGCAGTATTTT | CASSLARTINTDTQYF
TRBJ2-1 | NA | NA | TRBV23-1 | 14 | TGCGCCAGCAGTCTGGGGCAGGGTGATAATGAGCAGTTCTTC | CASSLGQGDNEQFF
TRBJ2-1 | TRBD2 | NA | TRBV10-1 | 18 | TGCGCCAGCAAGCTAGGGTCTCGGATTACTAGCGGGAGGGGTGAGCAGTTCTTC | CASKLGSRITSGRGEQFF
TRBJ2-7 | TRBD2 | NA | TRBV29-1 | 15 | TGCAGCGTTGGGGGGACTAGCGGGAGTCTTGACGAGCAGTACTTC | CSVGGTSGSLDEQYF
TRBJ2-7 | NA | few | TRBV18 | 15 | TGTGCCAGCTCGCCCGTGGACAGAAGCTCCTACGAGCAGTACTTC | CASSPVDRSSYEQYF
TRBJ2-1 | NA | once | TRBV6-5 | 15 | TGTGCCATCTCCTCGGGAGGACAGGGCTCCAATGAGCAGTTCTTC | CAISSGGQGSNEQFF
TRBJ1-1 | NA | NA | TRBV6-6 | 13 | TGTGCCAGCAGTACGACAGCGAACACTGAAGCTTTCTTT | CASSTTANTEAFF